This T cell receptor (beta chain) was found in a study of blood T cell repertoires in COVID-19. Sequencing used immunoSEQ multiplex PCR; TCRdb keeps in-frame clones, though not all of them. The sample contains 60,000 to 85,000 clones, around 74% of which appear only once. The TCR originated in a man between 65 and 85 years old with acute or convalescent COVID-19. The source material was peripheral blood.

This chain's CDR3 is CASSLRSGYQETQYF. The CDR3 DNA is TGTGCCAGCAGTTTACGTAGCGGGTACCAAGAGACCCAGTACTTC. The rearrangement links TRBV27 to TRBJ2-5, with 7 positions matching TRBD2. CDR1 and CDR2 from the germline V gene are MNHEY and SMNVEV (reference sequence). The CDR3 runs to 15 residues. V lost 2 bases and J lost 0; bases outside the gene matches: 3.